Presented here are 14 T cell receptor beta chains from one specimen sequenced in a study of blood T cells in healthy people across ages. Primers used in a second PCR of about 7 to 11 cycles were a sample-barcoded 5' primer and a J-beta primer mix. TCRdb re-called the 5' RACE reads through MiXCR, storing one row per CDR3 protein. The profile shows 1.4 million to 1.5 million distinct CDR3 sequences, roughly 40% of them singletons. The sequenced material came from blood. The receptors derive from a woman in her late teens or twenties in good health.

The genes are TRBV20-1 and TRBJ2-1; D is undetermined. The CDR3 has 9 residues. From germline, CDR1 is DFQATT and CDR2 SNEGSKA (reference sequence). The DNA for the CDR3 is TGCAGGGGCAAAGAGACCCAGTTCTTC. This codes for CRGKETQFF.

This clonotype was observed a few times. The V call is TRBV7-3, the J call TRBJ2-1, with D hard to call. CDR3 size: 15 residues. Germline CDR1 is SGHTA and CDR2 is FQGTGA. The V and J ends lost 5 bases and 0 bases respectively, with 11 bases between them. The CDR3 sequence: CASSQQPSSYNEQFF. CDR3 in DNA: TGTGCCAGCAGCCAACAGCCCAGCTCCTACAATGAGCAGTTCTTC.

This clonotype was found a few times. The chain is built from TRBV7-9 and TRBJ2-1, with D possibly matching TRBD1 (6 bases). Germline loops: CDR1 SEHNR, CDR2 FQNEAQ (reference sequence). V was shortened by 5 bases and J by 3 bases, with 14 bases between the two germline ends. This CDR3 comprises 15 residues. CDR3 protein: CASSRGTPNYNEQFF. Written as DNA, the CDR3 is TGTGCCAGCAGCAGAGGGACACCTAACTACAATGAGCAGTTCTTC.

This clonotype was observed a few times. The genes are TRBV28 and TRBJ2-4; D is tentatively TRBD1 or TRBD2 (6 bases each). Germline V gene lookup returns CDR1 MDHEN and CDR2 SYDVKM. V dropped 3 bases and J dropped 8 bases, with 11 bases sitting between them. The CDR3 is made up of 13 amino acids. Written as DNA, the CDR3 is TGTGCCAGCAGTTTCGGGGGCTCGGACATTCAGTACTTC. This gives the protein CASSFGGSDIQYF.

Regarding this clonotype: A read error may be the cause here, since a much bigger clone is one base away. The V call is TRBV10-3, the J call TRBJ2-4; D unresolved. There are 12 residues in the CDR3. V was cut by 7 bases and J by 13 bases, with 17 bases left in between. Germline CDR1 ENHRY, CDR2 SYGVKD. The CDR3 nucleotides are TGTGCCATCACCGGCGGTTCCTACGGGCAGTACTTC. Amino acid sequence: CAITGGSYGQYF.

For this clonotype: Germline is not matched at one junction end, which may reflect a read error. The V call is TRBV30, the J call TRBJ1-2; D not resolved. The CDR3 has 10 residues. The germline CDR1 and CDR2 sequences are GTSNPN and SVGIG (reference sequence). CDR3: CAGRRNGYTF. The CDR3 DNA sequence: TGTGCCGGGAGGAGGAATGGCTACACCTTC.

This sequence joins TRBV3-1 and TRBJ1-1; D is unclear. The germline V and J ends were trimmed by 1 base and 0 bases, with 6 bases remaining between them. Germline CDR1 LGHDT, CDR2 YNNKEL (reference sequence). This CDR3 has 14 residues. The CDR3 loop is CASSQVRMNTEAFF. Here the CDR3 DNA reads TGTGCCAGCAGCCAAGTACGTATGAACACTGAAGCTTTCTTT. The full variable domain, rest sourced from reference TRBV3-1 and TRBJ1-1, is DTAVSQTPKYLVTQMGNDKSIKCEQNLGHDTMYWYKQDSKKFLKIMFSYNNKELIINETVPNRFSPKSPDKAHLNLHINSLELGDSAVYFCASSQVRMNTEAFFGQGTRLTVV.

This clonotype has more than one count but fewer than ten. The CDR3 nucleotides are TGTGCCAGCTTCCGGGATGCTGAGCAGTACTTC. Its translation: CASFRDAEQYF. The chain uses TRBV2 and TRBJ2-5; tentative D call: TRBD2 (5 bases). V shed 8 bases and J shed 11 bases, with 15 bases lying between them. The germline gives CDR1 SNHLY, CDR2 FYNNEI. This CDR3 comprises 11 residues.

The sample holds a few counts of this clonotype. The chain joins TRBV20-1 to TRBJ2-3; TRBD2 matches 11 bases. Unmatched junction bases numbered 14, after V lost 5 bases and J lost 1 base. Germline values: CDR1 DFQATT, CDR2 SNEGSKA (reference sequence). The CDR3 extends over 18 amino acids. CDR3 residues: CSAASGGTSGSRTDTQYF. The CDR3 nucleotides are TGCAGTGCTGCAAGTGGAGGGACTAGCGGTTCCCGCACAGATACGCAGTATTTT.

In this sample, this clonotype turned up many times. The V gene is TRBV29-1, the J gene TRBJ2-3, with TRBD2 identical over 10 bases. The V gene's germline CDR1 is SQVTM and CDR2 ANQGSEA. The CDR3 totals 16 residues. V lost 3 bases to trimming and J lost 5 bases; unmatched junction nucleotides: 11. For the CDR3, the DNA is TGCAGCGTTGATGGGGCTAGCGGGAGTGGCCGAGATACGCAGTATTTT. This sequence encodes CSVDGASGSGRDTQYF.

This clonotype was counted only a few times. This may be a read error: a much more frequent sequence differs by one nucleotide. The CDR3 loop is CATSTTSGSYNEQYF. Written as DNA, the CDR3 is TGTGCCACCAGCACAACTAGCGGTTCCTACAATGAGCAGTACTTC. This rearrangement joins TRBV15 to TRBJ2-1; 8 bases align to TRBD2. The tail of the sequence fits TRBJ2-7 better, so the J call may be wrong. The CDR3 extends over 15 amino acids. Looked up from germline, CDR1 is LNHNV and CDR2 is YYDKDF (reference sequence).

The DNA for the CDR3 is TGCGCCAGCAGCTCAGGACTAGCGATAAACTACGAGCAGTACTTC. It codes for CASSSGLAINYEQYF. The rearrangement joins TRBV5-1 to TRBJ2-7, with 9 bases aligning to TRBD2. The CDR3 is 15 amino acids. V shed 3 bases and J 3 bases; nucleotides not matched to a gene: 7. CDR1 is SGHRS and CDR2 is YFSETQ in the germline V gene.

This clonotype appeared once. One base away lies a much larger clone, so this may be a sequencing read error. The gene calls are TRBV5-1 and TRBJ2-1, with 12 bases matching TRBD2. Germline CDR1 and CDR2: SGHRS and YFSETQ. There are 17 residues in the CDR3. This chain's CDR3 is CACSLLDLAGGHNEQFF. CDR3 DNA sequence: TGCGCCTGCAGCTTGTTGGACCTAGCGGGGGGGCACAATGAGCAGTTCTTC.

The chain carries TRBV28 and TRBJ2-1; D is perhaps TRBD2 (5 bases). Germline V gene lookup returns CDR1 MDHEN and CDR2 SYDVKM. Deletions cut 4 bases from V and 8 bases from J, with 15 bases between. The CDR3 extends over 14 amino acids. The CDR3 is CASSWTARLDEQFF. The CDR3 bases are TGTGCCAGCAGTTGGACTGCGAGATTGGATGAGCAGTTCTTC.